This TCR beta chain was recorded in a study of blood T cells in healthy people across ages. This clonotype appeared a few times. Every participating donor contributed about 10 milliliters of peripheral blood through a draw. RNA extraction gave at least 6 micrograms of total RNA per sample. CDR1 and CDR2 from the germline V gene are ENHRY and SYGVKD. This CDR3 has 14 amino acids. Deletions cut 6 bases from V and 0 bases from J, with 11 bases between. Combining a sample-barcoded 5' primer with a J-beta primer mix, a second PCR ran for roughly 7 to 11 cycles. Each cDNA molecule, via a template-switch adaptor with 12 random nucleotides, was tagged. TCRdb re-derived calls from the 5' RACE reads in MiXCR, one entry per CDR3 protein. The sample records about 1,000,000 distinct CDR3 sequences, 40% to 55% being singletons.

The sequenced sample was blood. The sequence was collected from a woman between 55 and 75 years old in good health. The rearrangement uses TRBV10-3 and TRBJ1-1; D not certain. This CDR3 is CAIRGAGMNTEAFF. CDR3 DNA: TGTGCCATCAGAGGAGCCGGAATGAACACTGAAGCTTTCTTT.